This T cell receptor beta chain originates from a study of T cell changes during pregnancy in multiple sclerosis (dated by TCRdb to between 2019 and 2020). Study-level background: The study looked at changes in the T cell repertoire across pregnancy in women with multiple sclerosis.

Libraries were prepared through the immunoSEQ multiplex PCR assay. The immuneACCESS repertoire file appears here via TCRdb, limited to in-frame rearrangements. These files lack a portion of the clones; in checked studies, under half of the deficit traces to unresolved V genes, and the cause of the others is not known. This sample holds some 74,000 clones; roughly 92% were observed only once. About 2.3% of the sample is in the top ten clones. V ends up 5 bases short and J 3 bases short, with an unmatched junction base count of 18. The CDR3 measures 19 amino acids from cysteine to phenylalanine. The read is trimmed to its CDR3 DNA, 57 bases read in frame from base 1. The germline V gene gives CDR1 as SNHLY and CDR2 as FYNNEI. A remark on this clone: The specificity of this receptor is unknown. There are no base qualities to consult, and no much larger clone falls within one base.

The clonotype was recovered from a female donor with multiple sclerosis, enrolled in a pregnancy study. This chain joins TRBV2 to TRBJ2-7, with 11 middle bases fitting TRBD2. The sample here was peripheral blood, taken before pregnancy. The DNA sequence is TGTGCCAGCAGTCCAAACGCGGTAGCGGGAGGGCCCTTGGGCTACGAGCAGTACTTC. Its protein is CASSPNAVAGGPLGYEQYF.